This T cell receptor beta chain is drawn from a study of T cells in Graves' hyperthyroidism and ophthalmopathy. Amplified TCR beta CDR3 regions came from RNA transcripts. RT-PCR in the first round (using the HTBI primer set) targeted the TCR CDR3. Using its own MiXCR run on the multiplex PCR reads, TCRdb lists one record per CDR3 protein. In the table there are approximately 870,000 distinct CDR3 sequences, 38% of which are singletons. Disease duration under 2 months; hyperthyroidism patients were aged 18 to 65. Researchers barred patients who had uncontrolled infection, other autoimmune disease, pregnancy or lactation. The authors obtained PBMCs from about 9.5 ml of fresh peripheral blood. The sample holds many counts of this clonotype. Its cognate antigen is unknown. V lost 5 bases and J 2 bases, leaving 9 bases between the germline ends. This CDR3 has 13 amino acids. Germline V gene lookup returns CDR1 SEHNR and CDR2 FQNEAQ (reference sequence).

Points from the study as a whole: Most thyroid clonotypes expanded above 0.001 appeared in blood too.

The source material was blood. This receptor was taken from a man aged 18 to 29 with Graves' hyperthyroidism. The chain uses TRBV7-9 and TRBJ1-1; D gene uncertain. CDR3 nucleotides: TGTGCCAGCAGCCCTACGGAAAACACTGAAGCTTTCTTT. Translated, it gives CASSPTENTEAFF.